The present TCR beta chain was sequenced within a study of tumor-infiltrating lymphocytes in glioblastoma multiforme. The CDR3 sequence is 12 residues long. CDR1 is MDHEN and CDR2 is SYDVKM in the germline V gene. With 8 bases clipped from V and 4 bases from J, the junction kept 5 bases outside the gene matches. TCRB libraries came from RNA via three nested multiplex PCR rounds. TCRdb analysed the multiplex PCR reads with MiXCR anew, one entry per CDR3 protein. The data show 13,000 or so distinct CDR3 sequences, around 66% seen once. This clonotype was seen only a few times. Its target is not known. A read error may be the cause here, since a much bigger clone is one base away. Study conclusions and caveats: Detected clone frequencies may not reflect cell counts, being RNA-based. Functional subtype sorting of these T cells was not performed. TCR plus mutation findings rest on a single glioblastoma patient.

This chain joins TRBV28 and TRBJ2-7; 7 bases are shared with TRBD2. This TCR derives from a male donor with glioblastoma. The sequenced material came from brain tumor tissue. The CDR3 sequence is CASAGARYEQYF. Here the CDR3 DNA reads TGTGCCAGCGCGGGAGCTCGGTACGAGCAGTACTTC.